These T cell receptor beta chains were read from a single sample in a study of identical twins. TCRdb passed the 5' RACE reads through MiXCR, listing each CDR3 protein once. The repertoire has under 900,000 distinct CDR3 sequences, 15% to 20% of them found once; the top ten carry around 12%. The data were also submitted as part of a second study, on T cells expressing NK-cell markers.

The sample consisted of PBMCs. The receptor set was obtained from a woman aged 18-29 years in good health. Each CDR3 is given with its conserved first and last residue.

V gene: TRBV5-1
J gene: TRBJ1-2
CDR3 protein: CASSLAQDYYGYTF

V gene: TRBV20-1
J gene: TRBJ1-1
CDR3 protein: CSAWAGGTEAFF

V gene: TRBV4-3
J gene: TRBJ2-1
CDR3 protein: CASSQDGLAVNNEQFF

V gene: TRBV20-1
J gene: TRBJ2-2
CDR3 protein: CSAVSTSVGELFF

V gene: TRBV5-1
J gene: TRBJ2-7
CDR3 protein: CASSGGPASYEQYF

V gene: TRBV5-1
J gene: TRBJ2-1
CDR3 protein: CASSLGIGGPSNEQFF

V gene: TRBV5-5
J gene: TRBJ2-5
CDR3 protein: CASSLWNQETQYF

V gene: TRBV5-1
J gene: TRBJ1-2
CDR3 protein: CASSPGEQGQGYTF

V gene: TRBV6-5
J gene: TRBJ2-2
CDR3 protein: CASSYSTNRARANTGELFF

V gene: TRBV5-1
J gene: TRBJ1-1
CDR3 protein: CASSPQGAQGTEAFF

V gene: TRBV29-1
J gene: TRBJ2-5
CDR3 protein: CSGLLAGQETQYF

V gene: TRBV6-2/TRBV6-3
J gene: TRBJ2-1
CDR3 protein: CASTDRGDEQFF

V gene: TRBV27
J gene: TRBJ1-2
CDR3 protein: CASGWGNGGYTF

V gene: TRBV11-2
J gene: TRBJ2-3
CDR3 protein: CASSLVTTPTDTQYF

V gene: TRBV3-1
J gene: TRBJ1-1
CDR3 protein: CASSHLPGRGVNTEAFF

V gene: TRBV7-6
J gene: TRBJ2-2
CDR3 protein: CASSARSSANTGELFF

V gene: TRBV30
J gene: TRBJ2-2
CDR3 protein: CAWSVTSGRVGELFF

V gene: TRBV4-3
J gene: TRBJ2-7
CDR3 protein: CASSQRTSGRAPYEQYF

V gene: TRBV6-6
J gene: TRBJ2-5
CDR3 protein: CASSFNRVQTQYF

V gene: TRBV12-3/TRBV12-4
J gene: TRBJ2-2
CDR3 protein: CASSRSGGASTGELFF

V gene: TRBV24-1
J gene: TRBJ1-1
CDR3 protein: CATSDSQGLGKNTEAFF

V gene: TRBV20-1
J gene: TRBJ1-2
CDR3 protein: CSARVHGTHYGYTF

V gene: TRBV27
J gene: TRBJ2-3
CDR3 protein: CASSFGTSGFTQYF

V gene: TRBV6-1
J gene: TRBJ1-5
CDR3 protein: CASSRTGQSLAQHF

V gene: TRBV20-1
J gene: TRBJ2-7
CDR3 protein: CSARAMLSYEQYF

V gene: TRBV27
J gene: TRBJ2-3
CDR3 protein: CASRQIGRVTDTQYF

V gene: TRBV12-3/TRBV12-4
J gene: TRBJ2-1
CDR3 protein: CASRLTSGPQFF

V gene: TRBV7-9
J gene: TRBJ1-5
CDR3 protein: CASSSNSNQPQHF

V gene: TRBV4-3
J gene: TRBJ2-1
CDR3 protein: CASSQDSGGSAEQFF

V gene: TRBV7-9
J gene: TRBJ2-2
CDR3 protein: CASSKGLGLTGELFF

V gene: TRBV6-1
J gene: TRBJ2-7
CDR3 protein: CATTGTSIYEQYF

V gene: TRBV20-1
J gene: TRBJ2-7
CDR3 protein: CSASGTSGGTPYEQYF

V gene: TRBV7-8
J gene: TRBJ2-2
CDR3 protein: CASSLRLALVSGELFF

V gene: TRBV9
J gene: TRBJ2-7
CDR3 protein: CASSLGGPRGSYEQYF

V gene: TRBV20-1
J gene: TRBJ2-7
CDR3 protein: CSASGVPSSYEQYF

V gene: TRBV2
J gene: TRBJ2-7
CDR3 protein: CASNTLGRGEQYF

V gene: TRBV29-1
J gene: TRBJ1-2
CDR3 protein: CSGDRESGSYTF

V gene: TRBV18
J gene: TRBJ2-7
CDR3 protein: CASSPGPGPNFSYEQYF

V gene: TRBV3-1
J gene: TRBJ2-2
CDR3 protein: CASSQRGYTGELFF

V gene: TRBV6-6
J gene: TRBJ2-3
CDR3 protein: CASGRDHTQYF

V gene: TRBV12-3/TRBV12-4
J gene: TRBJ2-1
CDR3 protein: CASSSRRRINEQFF

V gene: TRBV4-1
J gene: TRBJ1-1
CDR3 protein: CASSQGLIRDRRTEAFF

V gene: TRBV10-3
J gene: TRBJ2-7
CDR3 protein: CAISMTGGEDEQYF

V gene: TRBV12-3/TRBV12-4
J gene: TRBJ2-1
CDR3 protein: CASSWAGLYNEQFF

V gene: TRBV14
J gene: TRBJ2-1
CDR3 protein: CASSPGLEFYNEQFF

V gene: TRBV29-1
J gene: TRBJ2-5
CDR3 protein: CSVEDLGGQERPQYF

V gene: TRBV7-2
J gene: TRBJ1-5
CDR3 protein: CASSLDGGRGPQHF

V gene: TRBV12-3/TRBV12-4
J gene: TRBJ1-5
CDR3 protein: CASRGTGSNQPQHF

V gene: TRBV25-1
J gene: TRBJ2-3
CDR3 protein: CASSEENTDTQYF

V gene: TRBV29-1
J gene: TRBJ2-3
CDR3 protein: CSVGTGGTDTQYF

V gene: TRBV12-3/TRBV12-4
J gene: TRBJ2-1
CDR3 protein: CASSPDAGEQFF